The 27 T cell receptor beta chains below come from one sample, sequenced in a study of Ad26.COV2.S vaccination and SARS-CoV-2 variants. Treatment specified: around 19 received Ad26.COV2.S at low or high dose, single or two shots; a few received placebo; per-sample allocation not given. Day 63 after the first injection of vaccine or placebo was the sampling time. Profiled with immunoSEQ multiplex PCR; TCRdb holds only in-frame clones, not every one. The sample contains about 370,000 clones, roughly 90% of which appear only once. This specimen was peripheral blood, taken in a trial of Ad26.COV2.S vaccine versus placebo. The receptors were gathered from a person aged 18 to 59 who received the Ad26.COV2.S COVID-19 vaccine or a placebo.

The rearrangement joins TRBV7-9 to TRBJ1-6; 12 bases match TRBD1. Per germline, CDR1 SEHNR and CDR2 FQNEAQ (reference sequence). CDR3 length: 14 amino acids. V was clipped by 3 bases and J by 11 bases; unmatched bases: 2. CDR3 nucleotides: TGTGCCAGCAGCTTGGGACAGGGGGCCGCACCCCTCCACTTT. Encoded protein: CASSLGQGAAPLHF.

As regards this clone: The sample carries other DNA sequences with the same CDR3. The rearrangement links TRBV11-3 to TRBJ1-2; 10 nucleotides match TRBD1. CDR1 and CDR2 from the germline V gene are SGHNT and YENEEA. This CDR3 has 15 amino acids. V shed 3 bases and J 4 bases; nucleotides not matched to a gene: 5. The DNA of the CDR3 is TGTGCCAGCAGCTTGGTCGGGACAGGGGCCTATGGCTACACCTTC. This encodes CASSLVGTGAYGYTF.

The CDR3 DNA reads as TGTGCCAGCAGGGGCAGAAACCCTGAAGCTTTCTTT. Protein product: CASRGRNPEAFF. V and J are TRBV11-2 and TRBJ1-1; no clear D gene. The length of the CDR3 is 12 residues. V was clipped by 6 bases and J by 6 bases, with 11 bases between them. The V gene's germline CDR1 is SGHAT and CDR2 FQNNGV. Based on the CDR3 plus reference TRBV11-2 and TRBJ1-1, the full variable domain is EAGVAQSPRYKIIEKRQSVAFWCNPISGHATLYWYQQILGQGPKLLIQFQNNGVVDDSQLPKDRFSAERLKGVDSTLKIQPAKLEDSAVYLCASRGRNPEAFFGQGTRLTVV.

This chain joins TRBV15 and TRBJ2-1; 8 nucleotides align to TRBD2. Germline-derived CDR1 and CDR2 are LNHNV and YYDKDF (reference sequence). The V segment lost 5 bases and the J segment 2 bases; nucleotides outside the gene matches: 5. The CDR3 loop spans 15 amino acids. CDR3 sequence reads: CATSVSGSTYNEQFF. CDR3 coding DNA: TGTGCCACCAGCGTGAGCGGGAGCACCTACAATGAGCAGTTCTTC.

V gene TRBV11-2 combines with J gene TRBJ2-7, with TRBD2 matching 9 bases. CDR3 size: 15 residues. Trimming at V came to 1 base and at J to 4 bases, leaving 5 bases not matched to a gene. Germline values: CDR1 SGHAT, CDR2 FQNNGV. The CDR3 coding sequence is TGTGCCAGCAGCTTAGTAGCTAGCGGGATGTACGAGCAGTACTTC. Translation: CASSLVASGMYEQYF.

This chain joins TRBV7-2 and TRBJ2-7, with 7 bases identical to TRBD2. V lost 2 bases and J lost 2; bases outside the gene matches: 6. Per germline, CDR1 SGHTA and CDR2 FQGNSA. This CDR3 is 15 amino acids long. The CDR3: CASSLWASGTYEQYF. CDR3 in DNA: TGTGCCAGCAGCTTATGGGCTAGCGGAACCTACGAGCAGTACTTC.

The V call is TRBV18, the J call TRBJ2-2; 7 bases align to TRBD1. The CDR3 runs to 14 residues. The V gene's germline CDR1 is KGHSH and CDR2 LQKENI. J gave up 4 bases and V 2 bases, and 1 base lay outside the gene matches. The CDR3 DNA sequence: TGTGCCAGCTCACCATACAGGGGCACCGGGGAGCTGTTTTTT. The encoded protein is CASSPYRGTGELFF.

The genes are TRBV28 and TRBJ2-3; the match to TRBD1 covers 7 bases. V shed 6 bases and J 2 bases; nucleotides not matched to a gene: 8. The germline gives CDR1 MDHEN, CDR2 SYDVKM. The CDR3 runs 15 residues. The CDR3 loop reads CASSFSTGLTDTQYF. The DNA for the CDR3 is TGTGCCAGCAGCTTCTCGACAGGGCTCACAGATACGCAGTATTTT.

This clone was observed a few times. This rearrangement joins TRBV28 to TRBJ2-2; 8 bases map to TRBD2. Germline CDR1 is MDHEN and CDR2 is SYDVKM. The CDR3 spans 13 residues. V lost 10 bases, J lost 2 bases, and 3 bases stayed unmatched. The CDR3 DNA is TGTGCCACCCGGGGGGGTAACACCGGGGAGCTGTTTTTT. This gives the protein CATRGGNTGELFF.

Written as DNA, the CDR3 is TGCGCCAGCAGCTTGGGATTCGGGACAGGCAGCCGGGGGGCCAACGTCCTGACTTTC. This codes for CASSLGFGTGSRGANVLTF. The chain links TRBV5-1 to TRBJ2-6; TRBD1 agrees at 8 bases. CDR1 is SGHRS, CDR2 YFSETQ, per germline. V shed 0 bases, J shed 4 bases, and the junction held 12 bases outside the gene matches. The CDR3 has 19 amino acids.

V gene TRBV6-5 combines with J gene TRBJ1-4; 9 bases align to TRBD1. Germline V gives CDR1 MNHEY, CDR2 SVGAGI. V trimming: 3 bases; J trimming: 7 bases; junction bases outside the gene matches: 6. The CDR3 has 15 residues. Here the CDR3 reads CASSYIGTGREKLFF. The CDR3 nucleotides read TGTGCCAGCAGTTATATCGGGACAGGGCGTGAAAAACTGTTTTTT.

This clone has a single count. The V call is TRBV30, the J call TRBJ1-2, with 9 bases fitting TRBD1. Germline CDR1 reads GTSNPN; CDR2 reads SVGIG (reference sequence). Trimming took 1 base from V and 8 from J; bases not matched to a gene: 5. The CDR3 sequence is 13 residues long. CDR3 region: CAWSGTGVGGYTF. CDR3 DNA: TGTGCCTGGAGTGGGACAGGGGTAGGGGGCTACACCTTC.

CDR3 region: CASSNRALGEKLFF. The CDR3, as DNA: TGTGCCAGCAGTAACAGGGCCCTTGGTGAAAAACTGTTTTTT. This chain links TRBV28 with TRBJ1-4, with a weak D call TRBD1 (6 bases). CDR1 is MDHEN and CDR2 is SYDVKM in the germline V gene. This CDR3 region has 14 residues. V was clipped by 5 bases and J by 7 bases, with 14 bases between them.

The rearrangement links TRBV3-1 (or the pseudogene TRBV3-2) to TRBJ2-5, with D perhaps matching TRBD1 or TRBD2 (5 bases each). The V end lost 4 bases, the J end lost 4 bases, and 19 bases lay between the germline ends. The CDR3 consists of 16 residues. From germline, CDR1 is LGHDT and CDR2 YNNKEL (reference sequence). CDR3 sequence (DNA): TGTGCCAGCAGCCGGGGCGTGGGCACGGGGCGAGAGACCCAGTACTTC. The encoded protein is CASSRGVGTGRETQYF.

The chain couples TRBV6-5 to TRBJ2-7; 9 positions match TRBD2. V lost 6 bases, J lost 9 bases, and 15 bases stayed unmatched. Looked up from germline, CDR1 is MNHEY and CDR2 is SVGAGI. The CDR3 has 15 amino acids. CDR3 in amino acids: CASSPREREESGQYF. For the CDR3, the DNA is TGTGCCAGCAGCCCCAGGGAGCGGGAGGAATCCGGGCAGTACTTC.

About this clone: Additional DNA sequences in this sample encode the identical CDR3. The V and J genes are TRBV5-1 and TRBJ2-1; D is uncertain. The V and J ends lost 7 bases and 4 bases respectively, with 6 bases between them. Germline CDR1 SGHRS, CDR2 YFSETQ. The CDR3 has 11 residues. This CDR3 is CASRSYNEQFF. The CDR3 DNA sequence: TGCGCCAGCCGCAGTTACAATGAGCAGTTCTTC. Full variable domain (missing parts from reference TRBV5-1 and TRBJ2-1): KAGVTQTPRYLIKTRGQQVTLSCSPISGHRSVSWYQQTPGQGLQFLFEYFSETQRNKGNFPGRFSGRQFSNSRSEMNVSTLELGDSALYLCASRSYNEQFFGPGTRLTVL.

CDR3 bases: TGCAGCGTTGTATGGGGGAACACTGAAGCTTTCTTT. Translated, it gives CSVVWGNTEAFF. The chain couples TRBV29-1 to TRBJ1-1; D is unclear. Per germline, CDR1 SQVTM and CDR2 ANQGSEA. Trimming took off 4 bases at V and 1 base at J, with 7 bases between the two ends. This CDR3 spans 12 amino acids.

The chain recombines TRBV19 with TRBJ1-1; D is uncertain. Germline V lookup: CDR1 LNHDA, CDR2 SQIVND (reference sequence). The V gene lost 3 bases and the J gene lost 1 base, with 6 bases spanning the gap. The CDR3 sequence is 13 residues long. CDR3 sequence (DNA): TGTGCCAGTAGTATGACGGGGAACACTGAAGCTTTCTTT. Translation gives CASSMTGNTEAFF.

The rearrangement links TRBV6-5 to TRBJ1-1; D possibly corresponds to TRBD1 (5 bases). Germline V lookup: CDR1 MNHEY, CDR2 SVGAGI. V lost 4 bases and J 1 base, leaving 13 bases between the germline ends. The CDR3 sequence is 15 residues long. The CDR3 here is CASSSPGGANTEAFF. The CDR3 DNA sequence: TGTGCCAGCAGTTCCCCCGGAGGGGCGAACACTGAAGCTTTCTTT.

The chain carries TRBV7-3 and TRBJ1-5; D uncertain. Germline CDR1 is SGHTA and CDR2 is FQGTGA. The CDR3 runs 14 residues. With 8 bases removed from V and 4 bases from J, the gap between germline ends came to 15 bases. The CDR3 DNA follows: TGTGCCAGCCACCGGGTGCTCGGTAATCAGCCCCAGCATTTT. It yields the protein CASHRVLGNQPQHF.

This chain joins TRBV12-5 and TRBJ2-7; possibly TRBD1 or TRBD2 for D (6 bases each). The germline gives CDR1 LGHNT, CDR2 FRNRAP. This CDR3 spans 15 amino acids. Trimming took 5 bases from V and 0 from J, leaving 14 bases between them. CDR3 bases: TGTGCTAGTGGTCTTCAACAGGGAGGCTCCTACGAGCAGTACTTC. Encoded protein: CASGLQQGGSYEQYF.

The chain links TRBV5-8 to TRBJ2-2; 15 nucleotides align to TRBD2. Germline lookup yields CDR1 SGHTS and CDR2 YDEGEE. The V and J ends lost 4 bases and 7 bases, in that order; junction bases with no gene match: 11. The CDR3 spans 18 residues. In DNA, the CDR3 is TGTGCCAGCAGCCCTGGGACTAGCGGGAGGTACTTGCTCGGGGAGCTGTTTTTT. The encoded protein is CASSPGTSGRYLLGELFF. The whole variable domain, filled in from reference TRBV5-8 and TRBJ2-2, reads EAGVTQSPTHLIKTRGQQATLRCSPISGHTSVYWYQQALGLGLQFLLWYDEGEERNRGNFPPRFSGRQFPNYSSELNVNALELEDSALYLCASSPGTSGRYLLGELFFGEGSRLTVL.

Only a few counts were recorded for this clone. The V and J genes are TRBV28 and TRBJ1-2; D unclear. V lost 3 bases, J lost 7 bases, and 9 bases lay in between. CDR1 and CDR2 (germline): MDHEN, SYDVKM. The length of the CDR3 is 12 residues. The CDR3 region is CASSFMWIGYTF. The CDR3 region has the DNA TGTGCCAGCAGTTTCATGTGGATTGGCTACACCTTC.

The chain recombines TRBV2 with TRBJ2-3; no clear D. Germline V gene sequence: CDR1 SNHLY, CDR2 FYNNEI. The CDR3 runs 13 residues. V was trimmed by 7 bases and J by 0 bases, leaving 8 bases between them. CDR3 DNA sequence: TGTGCCAGCAAAGGCCAGAGCACAGATACGCAGTATTTT. It specifies CASKGQSTDTQYF.

The chain carries TRBV11-2 and TRBJ2-1, with TRBD2 as a possible D gene (6 bases). The CDR3 consists of 15 residues. The germline CDR1 and CDR2 sequences are SGHAT and FQNNGV. V dropped 1 base and J dropped 3 bases, with 10 bases sitting between them. CDR3 protein: CASSLAQGGYNEQFF. The CDR3 coding sequence is TGTGCCAGCAGCTTAGCCCAGGGAGGCTACAATGAGCAGTTCTTC. The full variable domain, rest sourced from reference TRBV11-2 and TRBJ2-1, is EAGVAQSPRYKIIEKRQSVAFWCNPISGHATLYWYQQILGQGPKLLIQFQNNGVVDDSQLPKDRFSAERLKGVDSTLKIQPAKLEDSAVYLCASSLAQGGYNEQFFGPGTRLTVL.

This clone was detected once. The gene calls are TRBV28 and TRBJ1-3, with D maybe TRBD1 (5 bases). Germline CDR1 is MDHEN and CDR2 is SYDVKM. Trimming removed 6 bases from V and 2 bases from J, with 14 bases in between. This CDR3 region has 15 residues. The CDR3 nucleotides read TGTGCCAGCAGCTTCCAGGGAACTACTGGAAACACCATATATTTT. Protein product: CASSFQGTTGNTIYF.

This clone was observed a few times. This sequence joins TRBV5-1 and TRBJ2-1; 11 bases align to TRBD2. V lost 4 bases and J lost 9; bases outside the gene matches: 3. Looked up from germline, CDR1 is SGHRS and CDR2 is YFSETQ. The CDR3 has 13 amino acids. The DNA for the CDR3 is TGCGCCAGCAGCACCGGGACTAGCGGTGAGCAGTTCTTC. Its protein is CASSTGTSGEQFF.